This note documents a single TCR beta chain sequence. Its cognate antigen is unknown. Regarding time point: blood 2 weeks post-SBRT. The sample's treatment: 15 Gy SBRT to primary tumor, nephrectomy 4 weeks later. Deletions cut 7 bases from V and 1 base from J, with 10 bases between. The V gene's germline CDR1 is MNHNS and CDR2 SASEGT. CDR3 length: 13 amino acids. The source of the sample is a study of radiation and T cells in renal cell carcinoma. Study in general: Nephrectomy followed 15 Gy stereotactic body radiation by 4 weeks.

Broader study findings: In blood, top tumor clones expanded by 2 weeks, shrinking by 4.

Data came from immunoSEQ multiplex PCR; TCRdb stores just in-frame clones and leaves some out. This sample has tens of thousands of clones, with approximately 83% found just once. Sequencing was performed on blood, taken from a patient whose treatment included radiotherapy and nephrectomy. The clonotype originates from a woman aged 50 to 60 with renal cell carcinoma. The chain joins TRBV6-1 to TRBJ1-1; D is uncertain. The CDR3 reads CASTESQNTEAFF. The CDR3 coding sequence is TGTGCCAGCACCGAGTCCCAGAACACTGAAGCTTTCTTT.